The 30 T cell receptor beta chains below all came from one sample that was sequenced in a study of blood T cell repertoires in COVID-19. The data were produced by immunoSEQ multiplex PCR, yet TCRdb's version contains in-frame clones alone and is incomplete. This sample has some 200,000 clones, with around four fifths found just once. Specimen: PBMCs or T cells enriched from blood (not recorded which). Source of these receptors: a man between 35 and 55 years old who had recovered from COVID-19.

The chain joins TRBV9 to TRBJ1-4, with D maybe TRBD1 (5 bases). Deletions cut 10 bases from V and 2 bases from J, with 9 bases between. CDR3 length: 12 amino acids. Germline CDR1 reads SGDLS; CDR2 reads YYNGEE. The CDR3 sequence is CASRGTNEKLFF. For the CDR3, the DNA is TGTGCCTCTCGGGGGACTAATGAAAAACTGTTTTTT.

The CDR3, as DNA: TGTGCCAGCAGTTTAGGGGACAGGGTGTACTATGGCTACACCTTC. Its translation: CASSLGDRVYYGYTF. This chain uses TRBV28 with TRBJ1-2; 9 bases match TRBD1. Germline lookup yields CDR1 MDHEN and CDR2 SYDVKM. V shed 2 bases and J 3 bases; nucleotides not matched to a gene: 4. The CDR3 contains 15 residues.

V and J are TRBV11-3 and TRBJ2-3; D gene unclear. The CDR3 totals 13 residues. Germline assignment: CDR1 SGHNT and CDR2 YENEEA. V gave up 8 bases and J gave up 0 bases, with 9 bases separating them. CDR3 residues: CASSTGSTDTQYF. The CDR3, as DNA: TGTGCCAGCTCCACCGGGAGCACAGATACGCAGTATTTT.

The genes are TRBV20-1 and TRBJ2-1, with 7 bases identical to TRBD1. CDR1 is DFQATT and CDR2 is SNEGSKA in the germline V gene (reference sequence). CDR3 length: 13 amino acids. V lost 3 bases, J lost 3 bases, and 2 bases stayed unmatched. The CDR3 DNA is TGCAGTGCTAGTGGGGACAGCTACAATGAGCAGTTCTTC. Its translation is CSASGDSYNEQFF.

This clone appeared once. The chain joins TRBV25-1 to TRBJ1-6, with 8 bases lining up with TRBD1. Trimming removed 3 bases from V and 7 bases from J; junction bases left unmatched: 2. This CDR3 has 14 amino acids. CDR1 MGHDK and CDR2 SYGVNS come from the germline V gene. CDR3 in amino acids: CASSDDRGNSPLHF. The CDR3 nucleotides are TGTGCCAGCAGTGATGACAGGGGAAATTCACCCCTCCACTTT.

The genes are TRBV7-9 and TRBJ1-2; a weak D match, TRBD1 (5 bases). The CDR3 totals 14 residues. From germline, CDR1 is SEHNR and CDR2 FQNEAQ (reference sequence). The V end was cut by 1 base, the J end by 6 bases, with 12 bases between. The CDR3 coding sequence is TGTGCCAGCAGCTTAGATCGGGGGTTCGATGGCTACACCTTC. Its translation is CASSLDRGFDGYTF.

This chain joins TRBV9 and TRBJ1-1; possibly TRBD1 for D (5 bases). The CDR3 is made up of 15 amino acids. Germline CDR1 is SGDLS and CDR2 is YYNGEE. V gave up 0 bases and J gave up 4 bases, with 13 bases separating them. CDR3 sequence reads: CASSVGEGQGTEAFF. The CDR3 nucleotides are TGTGCCAGCAGCGTAGGGGAGGGTCAGGGCACTGAAGCTTTCTTT.

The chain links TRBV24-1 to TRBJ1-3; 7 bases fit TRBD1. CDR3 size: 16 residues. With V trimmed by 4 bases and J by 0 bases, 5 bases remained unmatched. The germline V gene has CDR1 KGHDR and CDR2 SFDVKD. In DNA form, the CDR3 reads TGTGCCACCAGTGAGAGGGACAGCATCTCTGGAAACACCATATATTTT. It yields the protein CATSERDSISGNTIYF.

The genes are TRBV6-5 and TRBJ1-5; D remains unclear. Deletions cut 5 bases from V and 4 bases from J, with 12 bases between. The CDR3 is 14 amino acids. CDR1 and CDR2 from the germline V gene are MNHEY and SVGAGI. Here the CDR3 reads CASSLDFGNQPQHF. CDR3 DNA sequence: TGTGCCAGCAGTCTCGACTTCGGGAATCAGCCCCAGCATTTT.

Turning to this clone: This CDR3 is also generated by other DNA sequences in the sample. In nucleotides, the CDR3 is TGTGCCAGCAGCGTAGGAGGAGGCAATCAGCCCCAGCATTTT. It encodes CASSVGGGNQPQHF. The chain has TRBV9 and TRBJ1-5; D is ambiguous. V was clipped by 0 bases and J by 2 bases, with 6 bases between them. Germline V gene data show CDR1 as SGDLS and CDR2 as YYNGEE. CDR3 length equals 14 residues.

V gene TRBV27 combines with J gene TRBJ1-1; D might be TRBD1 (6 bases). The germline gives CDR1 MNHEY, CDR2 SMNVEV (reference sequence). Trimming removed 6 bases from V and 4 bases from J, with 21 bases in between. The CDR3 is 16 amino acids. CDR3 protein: CASRSLSWGPGTEAFF. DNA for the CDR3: TGTGCCAGCAGGAGTTTGTCGTGGGGGCCAGGCACTGAAGCTTTCTTT.

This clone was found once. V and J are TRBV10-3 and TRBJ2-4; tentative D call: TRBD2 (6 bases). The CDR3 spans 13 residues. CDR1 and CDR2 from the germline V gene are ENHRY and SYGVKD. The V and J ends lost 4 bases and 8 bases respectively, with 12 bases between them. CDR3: CAISVAAWDIQYF. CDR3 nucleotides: TGTGCCATCAGTGTAGCGGCCTGGGACATTCAGTACTTC.

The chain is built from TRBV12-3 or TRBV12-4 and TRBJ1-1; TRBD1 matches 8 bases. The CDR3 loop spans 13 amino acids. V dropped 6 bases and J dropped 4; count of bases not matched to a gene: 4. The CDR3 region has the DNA TGTGCCAGCAGCCAGGGGGCGCGCACTGAAGCTTTCTTT. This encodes CASSQGARTEAFF.

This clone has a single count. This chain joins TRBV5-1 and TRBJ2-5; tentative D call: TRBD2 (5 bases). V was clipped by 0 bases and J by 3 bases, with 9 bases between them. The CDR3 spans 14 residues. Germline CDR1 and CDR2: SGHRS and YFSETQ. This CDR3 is CASSLVGLEETQYF. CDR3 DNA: TGCGCCAGCAGCTTGGTAGGACTTGAAGAGACCCAGTACTTC.

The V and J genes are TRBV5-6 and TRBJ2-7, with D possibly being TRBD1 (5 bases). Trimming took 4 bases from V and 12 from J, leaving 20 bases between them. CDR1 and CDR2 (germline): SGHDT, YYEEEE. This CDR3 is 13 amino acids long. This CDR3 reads CASSRGFAEKVYF. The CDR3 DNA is TGTGCCAGCAGCAGGGGCTTCGCCGAAAAGGTGTACTTC.

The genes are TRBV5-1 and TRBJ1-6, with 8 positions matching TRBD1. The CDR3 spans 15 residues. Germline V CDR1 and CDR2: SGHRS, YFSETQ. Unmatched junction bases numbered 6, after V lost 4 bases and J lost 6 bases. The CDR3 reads CASSLGQGPNSPLHF. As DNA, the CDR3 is TGCGCCAGCAGCCTTGGACAGGGACCTAATTCACCCCTCCACTTT. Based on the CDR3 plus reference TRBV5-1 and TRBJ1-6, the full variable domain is KAGVTQTPRYLIKTRGQQVTLSCSPISGHRSVSWYQQTPGQGLQFLFEYFSETQRNKGNFPGRFSGRQFSNSRSEMNVSTLELGDSALYLCASSLGQGPNSPLHFGNGTRLTVT.

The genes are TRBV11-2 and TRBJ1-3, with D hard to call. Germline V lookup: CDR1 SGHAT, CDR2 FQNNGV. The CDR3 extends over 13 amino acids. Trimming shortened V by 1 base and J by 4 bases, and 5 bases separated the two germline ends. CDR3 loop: CASSLASGNTIYF. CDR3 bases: TGTGCCAGCAGCTTAGCCTCCGGAAACACCATATATTTT.

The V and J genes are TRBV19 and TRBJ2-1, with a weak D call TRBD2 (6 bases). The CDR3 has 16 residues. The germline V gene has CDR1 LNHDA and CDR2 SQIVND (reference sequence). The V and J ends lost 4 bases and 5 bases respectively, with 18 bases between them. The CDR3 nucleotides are TGTGCCAGTAGTAACCCCGGAGGGCCAAAAGACAATGAGCAGTTCTTC. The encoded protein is CASSNPGGPKDNEQFF.

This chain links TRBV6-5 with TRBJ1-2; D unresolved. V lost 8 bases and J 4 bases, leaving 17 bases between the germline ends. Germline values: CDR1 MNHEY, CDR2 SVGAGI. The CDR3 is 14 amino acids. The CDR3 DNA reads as TGTGCCAGCCACACCACCGGGGAGCCCTATGGCTACACCTTC. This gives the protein CASHTTGEPYGYTF.

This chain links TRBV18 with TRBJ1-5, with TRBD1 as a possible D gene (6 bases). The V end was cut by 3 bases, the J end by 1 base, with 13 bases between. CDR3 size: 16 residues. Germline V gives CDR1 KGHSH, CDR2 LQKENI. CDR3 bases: TGTGCCAGCTCACCCTTTGACAGGCTAAGCAATCAGCCCCAGCATTTT. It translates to CASSPFDRLSNQPQHF.

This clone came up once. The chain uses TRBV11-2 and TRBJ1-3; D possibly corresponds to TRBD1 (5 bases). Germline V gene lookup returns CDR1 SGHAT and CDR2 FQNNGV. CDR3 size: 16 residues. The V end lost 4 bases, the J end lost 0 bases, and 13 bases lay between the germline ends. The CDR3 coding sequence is TGTGCCAGCAGCTCCCTCGGGGGAGGCTCTGGAAACACCATATATTTT. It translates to CASSSLGGGSGNTIYF.

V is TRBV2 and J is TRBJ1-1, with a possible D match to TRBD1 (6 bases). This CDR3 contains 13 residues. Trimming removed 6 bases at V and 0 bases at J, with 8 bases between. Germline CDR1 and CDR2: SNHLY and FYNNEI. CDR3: CASRGDMNTEAFF. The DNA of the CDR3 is TGTGCCAGCAGGGGGGACATGAACACTGAAGCTTTCTTT.

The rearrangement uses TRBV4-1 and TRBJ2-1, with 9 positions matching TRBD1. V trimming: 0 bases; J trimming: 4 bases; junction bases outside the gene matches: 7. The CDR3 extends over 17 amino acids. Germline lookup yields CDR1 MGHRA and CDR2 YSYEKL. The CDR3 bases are TGCGCCAGCAGCCAAGAAACCGGGACAGGGCCATACAATGAGCAGTTCTTC. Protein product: CASSQETGTGPYNEQFF.

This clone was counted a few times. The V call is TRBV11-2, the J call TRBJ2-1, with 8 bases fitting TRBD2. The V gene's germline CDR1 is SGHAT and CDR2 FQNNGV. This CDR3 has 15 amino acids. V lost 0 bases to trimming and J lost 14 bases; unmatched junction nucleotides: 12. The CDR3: CASSLESAGTSMKFF. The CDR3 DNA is TGTGCCAGCAGCTTAGAATCAGCCGGGACTAGTATGAAGTTCTTC.

DNA for the CDR3: TGTGCCAGCAGCTTAGAAAGAATCGGGAGGGAGCTGTTTTTT. Its protein is CASSLERIGRELFF. The chain has TRBV11-2 and TRBJ2-2, with D possibly being TRBD2 (5 bases). V lost 0 bases and J 9 bases, leaving 11 bases between the germline ends. The germline V gene has CDR1 SGHAT and CDR2 FQNNGV. This CDR3 is 14 amino acids long.

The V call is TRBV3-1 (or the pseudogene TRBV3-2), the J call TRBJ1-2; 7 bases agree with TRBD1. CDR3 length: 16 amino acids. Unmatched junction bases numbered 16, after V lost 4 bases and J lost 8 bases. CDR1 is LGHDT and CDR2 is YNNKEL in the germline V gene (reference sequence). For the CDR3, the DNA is TGTGCCAGCAGCCTCACGGAGGCAGGGGGGAAACGGGGCTACACCTTC. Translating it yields CASSLTEAGGKRGYTF.

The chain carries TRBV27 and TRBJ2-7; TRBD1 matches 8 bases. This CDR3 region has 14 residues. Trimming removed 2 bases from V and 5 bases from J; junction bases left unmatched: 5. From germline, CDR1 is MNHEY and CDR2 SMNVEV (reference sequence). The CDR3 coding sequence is TGTGCCAGCAGTTTACAATCAGGGGGCGACGAGCAGTACTTC. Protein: CASSLQSGGDEQYF.

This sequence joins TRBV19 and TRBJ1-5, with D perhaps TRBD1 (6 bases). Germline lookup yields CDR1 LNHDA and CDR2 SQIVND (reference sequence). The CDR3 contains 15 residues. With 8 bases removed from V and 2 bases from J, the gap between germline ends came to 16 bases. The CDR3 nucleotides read TGTGCCAGTCGTAAACAGGGTTTCGGCAATCAGCCCCAGCATTTT. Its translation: CASRKQGFGNQPQHF.

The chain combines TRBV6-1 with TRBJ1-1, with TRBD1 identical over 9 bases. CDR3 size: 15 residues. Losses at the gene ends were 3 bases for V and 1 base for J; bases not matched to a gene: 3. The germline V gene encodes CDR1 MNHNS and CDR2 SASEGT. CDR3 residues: CASSDRTGENTEAFF. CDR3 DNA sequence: TGTGCCAGCAGTGACCGGACAGGGGAGAACACTGAAGCTTTCTTT.

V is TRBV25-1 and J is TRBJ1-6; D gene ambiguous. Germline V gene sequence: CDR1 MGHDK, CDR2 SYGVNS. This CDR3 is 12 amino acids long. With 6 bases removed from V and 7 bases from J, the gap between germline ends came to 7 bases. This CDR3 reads CASRGPNSPLHF. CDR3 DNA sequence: TGTGCCAGCAGGGGCCCCAATTCACCCCTCCACTTT.